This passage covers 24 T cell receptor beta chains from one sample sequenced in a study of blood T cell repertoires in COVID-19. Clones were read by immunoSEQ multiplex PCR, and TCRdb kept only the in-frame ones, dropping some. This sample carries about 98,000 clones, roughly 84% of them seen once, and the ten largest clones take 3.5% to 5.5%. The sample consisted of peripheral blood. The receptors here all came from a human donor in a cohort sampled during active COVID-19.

For the CDR3, the DNA is TGTGCCATTGGGACAGAAAAAAACATTCAGTACTTC. This codes for CAIGTEKNIQYF. This sequence joins TRBV10-3 and TRBJ2-4, with TRBD1 matching 7 bases. CDR1 ENHRY and CDR2 SYGVKD come from the germline V gene. This CDR3 comprises 12 residues. The V and J ends lost 9 bases and 4 bases, in that order; junction bases with no gene match: 3.

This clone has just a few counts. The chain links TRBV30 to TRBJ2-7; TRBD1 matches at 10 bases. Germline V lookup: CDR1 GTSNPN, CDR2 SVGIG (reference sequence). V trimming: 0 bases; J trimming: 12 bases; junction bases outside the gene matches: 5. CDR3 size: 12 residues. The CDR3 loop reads CAWSVGTGVRYF. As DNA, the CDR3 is TGTGCCTGGAGTGTAGGGACAGGGGTGCGGTACTTC.

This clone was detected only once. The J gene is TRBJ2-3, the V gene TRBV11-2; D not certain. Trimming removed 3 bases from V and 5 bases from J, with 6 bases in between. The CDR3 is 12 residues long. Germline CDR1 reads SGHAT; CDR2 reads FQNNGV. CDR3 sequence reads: CASSFSVDTQYF. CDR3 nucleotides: TGTGCCAGCAGCTTTTCGGTAGATACGCAGTATTTT.

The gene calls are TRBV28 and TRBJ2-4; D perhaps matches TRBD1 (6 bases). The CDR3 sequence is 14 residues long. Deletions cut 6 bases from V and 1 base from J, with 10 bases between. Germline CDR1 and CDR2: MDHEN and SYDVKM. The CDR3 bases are TGTGCCAGCAGCTCAGGGGCTGCCAAAAACATTCAGTACTTC. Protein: CASSSGAAKNIQYF.

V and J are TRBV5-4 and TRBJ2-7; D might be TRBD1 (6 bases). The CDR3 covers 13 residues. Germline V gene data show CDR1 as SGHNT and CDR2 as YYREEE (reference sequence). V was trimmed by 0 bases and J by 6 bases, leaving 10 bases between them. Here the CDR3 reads CASSLEGGAEQYF. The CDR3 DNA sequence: TGTGCCAGCAGCTTGGAAGGGGGAGCCGAGCAGTACTTC.

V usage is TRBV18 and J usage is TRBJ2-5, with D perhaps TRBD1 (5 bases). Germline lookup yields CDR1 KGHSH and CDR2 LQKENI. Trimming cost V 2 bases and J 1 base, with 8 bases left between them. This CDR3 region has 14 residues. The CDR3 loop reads CASSPRGVQETQYF. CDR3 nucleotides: TGTGCCAGCTCACCAAGGGGTGTCCAAGAGACCCAGTACTTC.

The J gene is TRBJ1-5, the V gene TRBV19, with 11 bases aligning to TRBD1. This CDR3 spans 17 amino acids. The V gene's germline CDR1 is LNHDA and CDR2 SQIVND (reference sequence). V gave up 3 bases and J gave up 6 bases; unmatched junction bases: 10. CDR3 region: CASSMIDGQGAGQPQHF. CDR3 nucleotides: TGTGCCAGTAGTATGATCGATGGACAGGGGGCCGGTCAGCCCCAGCATTTT.

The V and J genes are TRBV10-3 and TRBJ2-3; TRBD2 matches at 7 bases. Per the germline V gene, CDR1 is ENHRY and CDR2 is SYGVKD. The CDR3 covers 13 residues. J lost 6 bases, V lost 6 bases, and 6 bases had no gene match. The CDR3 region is CAISGDYSDTQYF. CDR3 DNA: TGTGCCATCAGCGGGGACTATTCCGATACGCAGTATTTT.

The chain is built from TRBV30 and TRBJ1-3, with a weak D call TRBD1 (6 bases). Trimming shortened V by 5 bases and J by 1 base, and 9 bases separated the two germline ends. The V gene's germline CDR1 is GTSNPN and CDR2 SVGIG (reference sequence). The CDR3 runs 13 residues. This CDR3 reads CAWEGTSGNTIYF. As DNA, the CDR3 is TGTGCCTGGGAAGGGACATCTGGAAACACCATATATTTT.

CDR3 residues: CASRRIQGTQPQHF. The CDR3, as DNA: TGTGCCAGCAGGAGAATTCAGGGCACTCAGCCCCAGCATTTT. V usage is TRBV27 and J usage is TRBJ1-5; TRBD1 might be the D (5 bases). V gave up 6 bases and J gave up 6 bases, with 15 bases separating them. Germline CDR1 and CDR2: MNHEY and SMNVEV (reference sequence). The CDR3 runs 14 residues.

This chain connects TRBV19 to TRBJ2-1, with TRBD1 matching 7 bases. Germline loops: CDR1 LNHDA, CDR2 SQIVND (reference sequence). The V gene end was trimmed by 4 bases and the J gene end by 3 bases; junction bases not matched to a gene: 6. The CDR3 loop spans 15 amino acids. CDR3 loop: CASSTSGTVYNEQFF. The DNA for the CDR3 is TGTGCCAGTAGTACCTCCGGGACAGTCTACAATGAGCAGTTCTTC.

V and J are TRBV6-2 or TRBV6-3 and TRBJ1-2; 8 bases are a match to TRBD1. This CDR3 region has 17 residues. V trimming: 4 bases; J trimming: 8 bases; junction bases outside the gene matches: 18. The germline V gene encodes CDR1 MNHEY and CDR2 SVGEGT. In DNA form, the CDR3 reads TGTGCCAGCAGTTCCGAGCCGTGGACAGGGAGGTTGACGGGCTACACCTTC. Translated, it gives CASSSEPWTGRLTGYTF.

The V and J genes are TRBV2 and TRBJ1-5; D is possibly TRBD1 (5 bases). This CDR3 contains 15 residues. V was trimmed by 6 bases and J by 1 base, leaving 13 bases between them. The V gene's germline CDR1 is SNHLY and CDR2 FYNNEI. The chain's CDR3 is CASRGLLSSNQPQHF. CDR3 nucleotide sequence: TGTGCCAGCAGGGGACTTCTAAGCAGCAATCAGCCCCAGCATTTT. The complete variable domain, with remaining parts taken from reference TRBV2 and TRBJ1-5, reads EPEVTQTPSHQVTQMGQEVILRCVPISNHLYFYWYRQILGQKVEFLVSFYNNEISEKSEIFDDQFSVERPDGSNFTLKIRSTKLEDSAMYFCASRGLLSSNQPQHFGDGTRLSIL.

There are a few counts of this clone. CDR3 in DNA: TGTGCCAGCACTAGCGGGGGACGCCCTAGCACAGATACGCAGTATTTT. Translation: CASTSGGRPSTDTQYF. The V and J genes are TRBV4-2 and TRBJ2-3, with TRBD2 identical over 10 bases. The CDR3 runs 16 residues. The germline CDR1 and CDR2 sequences are LGHNA and YNFKEQ. The V gene end was trimmed by 7 bases and the J gene end by 0 bases; junction bases not matched to a gene: 7.

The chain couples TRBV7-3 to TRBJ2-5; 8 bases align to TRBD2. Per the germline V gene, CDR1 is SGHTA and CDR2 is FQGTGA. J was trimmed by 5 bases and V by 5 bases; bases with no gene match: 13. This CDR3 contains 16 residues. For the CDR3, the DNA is TGTGCCAGCAGCCCTCAACCGGGACTAGTTAGGGAGACCCAGTACTTC. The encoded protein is CASSPQPGLVRETQYF.

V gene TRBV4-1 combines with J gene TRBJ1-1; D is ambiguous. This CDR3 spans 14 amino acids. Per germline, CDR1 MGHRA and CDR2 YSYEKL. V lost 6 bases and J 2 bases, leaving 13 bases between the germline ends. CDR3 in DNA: TGCGCCAGCAGGCTTAACTACCGTAACACTGAAGCTTTCTTT. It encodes CASRLNYRNTEAFF.

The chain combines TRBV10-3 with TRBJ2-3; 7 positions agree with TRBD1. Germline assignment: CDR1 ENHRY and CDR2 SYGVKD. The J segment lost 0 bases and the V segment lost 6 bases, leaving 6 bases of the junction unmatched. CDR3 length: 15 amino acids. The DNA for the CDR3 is TGTGCCATCAGGGACAGGACCTCTAGCACAGATACGCAGTATTTT. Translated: CAIRDRTSSTDTQYF.

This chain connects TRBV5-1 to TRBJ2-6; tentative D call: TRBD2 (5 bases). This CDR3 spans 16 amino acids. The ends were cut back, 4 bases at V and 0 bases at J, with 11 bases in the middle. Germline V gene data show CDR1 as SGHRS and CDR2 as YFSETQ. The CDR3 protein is CASSGGLSSGANVLTF. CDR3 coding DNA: TGCGCCAGCAGCGGAGGACTGAGCTCTGGGGCCAACGTCCTGACTTTC.

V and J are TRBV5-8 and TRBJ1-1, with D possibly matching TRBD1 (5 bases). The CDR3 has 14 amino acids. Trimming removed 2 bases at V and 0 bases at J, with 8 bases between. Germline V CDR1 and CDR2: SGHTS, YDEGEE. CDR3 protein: CASSFDSMNTEAFF. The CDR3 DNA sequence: TGTGCCAGCAGCTTTGACAGTATGAACACTGAAGCTTTCTTT.

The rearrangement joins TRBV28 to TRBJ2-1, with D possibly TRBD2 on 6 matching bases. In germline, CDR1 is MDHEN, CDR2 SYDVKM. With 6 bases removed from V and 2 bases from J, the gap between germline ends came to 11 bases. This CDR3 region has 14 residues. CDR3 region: CASRSSVPYNEQFF. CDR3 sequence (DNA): TGTGCCAGCAGATCTAGCGTACCCTACAATGAGCAGTTCTTC.

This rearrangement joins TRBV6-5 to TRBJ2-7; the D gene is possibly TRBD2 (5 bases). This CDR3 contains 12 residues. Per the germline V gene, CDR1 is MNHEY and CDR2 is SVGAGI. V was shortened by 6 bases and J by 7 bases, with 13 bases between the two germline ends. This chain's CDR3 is CASRDSLKEQYF. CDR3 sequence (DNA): TGTGCCAGCAGGGACTCCCTTAAGGAGCAGTACTTC.

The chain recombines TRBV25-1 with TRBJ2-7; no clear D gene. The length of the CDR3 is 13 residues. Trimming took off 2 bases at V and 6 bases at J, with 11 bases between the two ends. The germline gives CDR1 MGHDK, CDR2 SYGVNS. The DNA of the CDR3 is TGTGCCAGCAGTGAACGTCAGATCAGCGAGCAGTACTTC. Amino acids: CASSERQISEQYF.

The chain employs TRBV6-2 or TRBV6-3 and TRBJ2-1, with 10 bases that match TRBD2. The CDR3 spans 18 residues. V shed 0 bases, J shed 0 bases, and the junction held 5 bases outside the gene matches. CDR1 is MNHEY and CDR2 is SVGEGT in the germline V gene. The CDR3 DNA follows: TGTGCCAGCAGTTACTCGCTCCAGCGGGGGGGCTCCTACAATGAGCAGTTCTTC. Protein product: CASSYSLQRGGSYNEQFF.

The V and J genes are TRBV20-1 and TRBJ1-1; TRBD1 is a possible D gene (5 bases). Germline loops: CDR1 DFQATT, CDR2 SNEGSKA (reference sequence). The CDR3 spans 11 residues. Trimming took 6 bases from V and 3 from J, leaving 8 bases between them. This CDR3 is CSALGDTEAFF. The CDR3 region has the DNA TGCAGTGCCTTAGGGGACACTGAAGCTTTCTTT.